The next 9 T cell receptor beta chains were all read from a single sample in a study of early T cells in non-severe SARS-CoV-2 infection. In TCRdb, the 5' RACE reads were re-called with MiXCR into one record per CDR3 protein. This sample has roughly 80,000 distinct CDR3 sequences, with more than 7.5% found just once. Sequenced sample: whole blood. These TCRs come from an adult who was a healthcare worker with PCR-confirmed SARS-CoV-2 infection or an uninfected control (not recorded which).

As regards this clonotype: One base away lies a much larger clone, so this may be a sequencing read error. The conserved closing phenylalanine or tryptophan is absent in this CDR3, likely reflecting a read error. The DNA is left out, because the CDR3 cannot be placed on it with certainty; the CDR3 is given as TCRdb lists it. The chain has TRBV28 and TRBJ2-7; the D call of TRBD2 is as the table states it, not checked on the DNA. CDR1 and CDR2 from the germline V gene are MDHEN and SYDVKM. Inclusive of both ends, the CDR3 amounts to 13 amino acids. The CDR3 sequence is CASSSGTGYQGHL.

This clonotype was seen at least ten times. The chain couples TRBV10-3 to TRBJ1-2; D gene uncertain. The CDR3 consists of 15 residues. CDR1 ENHRY and CDR2 SYGVKD come from the germline V gene. The V gene lost 6 bases and the J gene lost 0 bases, with 14 bases spanning the gap. CDR3 amino acids: CAISRPLEANYGYTF. The CDR3 region has the DNA TGTGCCATCAGCCGCCCTCTTGAAGCTAACTATGGCTACACCTTC.

This clonotype was recorded many times. The chain combines TRBV5-1 with TRBJ2-3, with 8 bases matching TRBD2. Losses at the gene ends were 2 bases for V and 5 bases for J; bases not matched to a gene: 7. Germline CDR1 SGHRS, CDR2 YFSETQ. The CDR3 is made up of 15 amino acids. The CDR3 loop reads CASSLSGRVEDTQYF. The CDR3 bases are TGCGCCAGCAGCTTAAGCGGGAGAGTGGAAGATACGCAGTATTTT.

The table lists this clonotype with many counts. This chain links TRBV28 with TRBJ2-6; D unclear. This CDR3 comprises 14 residues. V gave up 8 bases and J gave up 2 bases, with 10 bases separating them. Germline lookup yields CDR1 MDHEN and CDR2 SYDVKM. The CDR3 region has the DNA TGTGCCAGCGTAAAGTCCGCTGGGGCCAACGTCCTGACTTTC. Translated, it gives CASVKSAGANVLTF.

This clonotype was detected many times. The chain couples TRBV20-1 to TRBJ2-1; 11 bases fit TRBD2. Germline CDR1 reads DFQATT; CDR2 reads SNEGSKA (reference sequence). CDR3 length equals 15 residues. V lost 5 bases and J lost 3; bases outside the gene matches: 6. The CDR3 protein is CSAFSGTSGYNEQFF. CDR3 DNA sequence: TGCAGTGCTTTCTCCGGGACTAGCGGCTACAATGAGCAGTTCTTC.

This clonotype has ten or more counts. V gene TRBV7-2 combines with J gene TRBJ1-2; D unclear. CDR3 length: 15 residues. Per the germline V gene, CDR1 is SGHTA and CDR2 is FQGNSA. V gave up 0 bases and J gave up 4 bases, with 12 bases separating them. The CDR3 DNA reads TGTGCCAGCAGCTTAGCAAATCGGCTGGGCTATGGCTACACCTTC. Its translation is CASSLANRLGYGYTF.

This clonotype has just a few counts. The J gene is TRBJ1-2, the V gene TRBV9; 7 nucleotides line up with TRBD1. This CDR3 is 13 amino acids long. V lost 0 bases to trimming and J lost 7 bases; unmatched junction nucleotides: 3. Germline V lookup: CDR1 SGDLS, CDR2 YYNGEE. The CDR3: CASSVGGGRGYTF. CDR3 bases: TGTGCCAGCAGCGTAGGAGGGGGCCGTGGCTACACCTTC.

This clonotype was observed at least ten times. The CDR3 DNA reads TGTGCCAGCAGCTACCGAGCGGGTGAGCAGTTCTTC. Amino acids: CASSYRAGEQFF. The chain is built from TRBV5-6 and TRBJ2-1; tentative D call: TRBD2 (6 bases). CDR1 SGHDT and CDR2 YYEEEE come from the germline V gene. Trimming left V 3 bases short and J 9 bases short, with 10 bases between. This CDR3 contains 12 residues.

This clonotype occurred many times. This chain links TRBV28 with TRBJ2-1; D remains ambiguous. Germline lookup yields CDR1 MDHEN and CDR2 SYDVKM. The CDR3 is 15 amino acids. The germline V and J ends were trimmed by 5 bases and 0 bases, with 11 bases remaining between them. The CDR3 DNA follows: TGTGCCAGCAGTGAAACCACGAGCTCCTACAATGAGCAGTTCTTC. It encodes CASSETTSSYNEQFF.